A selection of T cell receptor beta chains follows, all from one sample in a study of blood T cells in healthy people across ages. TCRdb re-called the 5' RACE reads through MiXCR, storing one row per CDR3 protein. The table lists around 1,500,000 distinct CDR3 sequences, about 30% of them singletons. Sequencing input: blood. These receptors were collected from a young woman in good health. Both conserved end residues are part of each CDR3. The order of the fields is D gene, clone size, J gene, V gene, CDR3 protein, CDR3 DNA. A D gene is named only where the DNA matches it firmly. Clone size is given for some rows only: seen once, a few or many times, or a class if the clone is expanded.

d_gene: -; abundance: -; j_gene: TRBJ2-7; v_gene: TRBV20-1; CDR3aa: CSARHRRPYEQYF; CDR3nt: TGCAGTGCTAGACATCGGCGACCCTACGAGCAGTACTTC
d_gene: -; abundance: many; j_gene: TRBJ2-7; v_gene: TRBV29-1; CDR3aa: CSVGAVVGEQYF; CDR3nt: TGCAGCGTGGGAGCTGTGGTGGGGGAGCAGTACTTC
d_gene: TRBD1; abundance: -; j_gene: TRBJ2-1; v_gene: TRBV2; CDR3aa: CASRTGTVRLDEQFF; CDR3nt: TGTGCCAGCAGGACCGGGACAGTTCGGCTCGATGAGCAGTTCTTC
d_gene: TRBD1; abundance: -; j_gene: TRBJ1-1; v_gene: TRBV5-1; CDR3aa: CASSLYPAGQLNTEAFF; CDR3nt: TGCGCCAGCAGTTTATACCCCGCGGGACAGCTGAACACTGAAGCTTTCTTT
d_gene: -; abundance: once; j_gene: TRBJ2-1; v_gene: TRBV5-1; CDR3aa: CAGSLGQGHNEQFF; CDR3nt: TGCGCCGGCAGCTTGGGTCAGGGGCACAATGAGCAGTTCTTC
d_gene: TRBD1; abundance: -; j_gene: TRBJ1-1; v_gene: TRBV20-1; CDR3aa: CSARGTGLGEAFF; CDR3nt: TGCAGTGCTAGAGGGACAGGGTTAGGTGAAGCTTTCTTT
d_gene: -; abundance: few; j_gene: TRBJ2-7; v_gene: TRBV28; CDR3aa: CASSLILGDGLLLYEQYF; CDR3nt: TGTGCCAGCAGTTTAATTTTGGGTGACGGACTTCTCTTATACGAGCAGTACTTC
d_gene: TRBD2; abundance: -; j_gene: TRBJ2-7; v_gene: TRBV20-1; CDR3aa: CSARVSGRRDEQYF; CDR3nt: TGCAGTGCTAGAGTTAGCGGGAGAAGGGACGAGCAGTACTTC
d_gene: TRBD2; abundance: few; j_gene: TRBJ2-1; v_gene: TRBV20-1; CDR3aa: CSARDPLAGVSYNEQFF; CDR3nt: TGCAGTGCTAGAGATCCCCTAGCGGGAGTCTCATACAATGAGCAGTTCTTC
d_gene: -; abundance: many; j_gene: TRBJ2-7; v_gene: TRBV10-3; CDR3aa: CAISARTSSYEQYF; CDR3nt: TGTGCCATCAGTGCTAGGACAAGTTCCTACGAGCAGTACTTC
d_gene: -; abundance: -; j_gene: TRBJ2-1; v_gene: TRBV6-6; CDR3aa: CASGGGGGVSNEQFF; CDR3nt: TGTGCCAGCGGAGGGGGGGGTGGGGTGAGCAATGAGCAGTTCTTC
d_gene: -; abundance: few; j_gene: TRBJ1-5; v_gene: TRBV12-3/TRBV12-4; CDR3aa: CASSAMGGNQPQHF; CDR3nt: TGTGCCAGCAGTGCCATGGGGGGCAATCAGCCCCAGCATTTT
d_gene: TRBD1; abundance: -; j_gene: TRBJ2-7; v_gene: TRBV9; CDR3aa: CASSVGQGKNYEQYF; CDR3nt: TGTGCCAGCAGCGTAGGACAGGGGAAAAACTACGAGCAGTACTTC
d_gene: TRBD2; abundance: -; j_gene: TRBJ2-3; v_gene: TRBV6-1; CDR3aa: CAGSEAAGWSADTQYF; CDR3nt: TGTGCCGGCAGTGAAGCAGCGGGATGGTCGGCAGATACGCAGTATTTT
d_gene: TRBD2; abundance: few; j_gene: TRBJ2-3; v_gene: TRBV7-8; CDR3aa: CASSPGLAGPQLSTDTQYF; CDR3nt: TGTGCCAGCAGCCCGGGACTAGCGGGGCCCCAGCTCAGCACAGATACGCAGTATTTT
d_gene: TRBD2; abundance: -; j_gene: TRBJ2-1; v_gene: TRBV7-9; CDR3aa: CASSLARLREGLAYEQFF; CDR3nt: TGTGCCAGCAGCTTAGCGCGTTTGCGGGAGGGTCTCGCCTACGAGCAGTTCTTC
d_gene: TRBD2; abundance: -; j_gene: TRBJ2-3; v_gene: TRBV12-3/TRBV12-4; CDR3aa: CASSPISGRASSTDTQYF; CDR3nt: TGTGCCAGCAGTCCCATTAGCGGGAGGGCCAGTAGCACAGATACGCAGTATTTT
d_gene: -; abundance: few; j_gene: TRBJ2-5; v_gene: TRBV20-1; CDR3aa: CSALASSSADPPETQYF; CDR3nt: TGCAGTGCTCTCGCCTCATCCTCGGCGGACCCCCCAGAGACCCAGTACTTC
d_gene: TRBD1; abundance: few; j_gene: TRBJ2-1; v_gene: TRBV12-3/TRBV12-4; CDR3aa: CASITTSGTGGYHEQFF; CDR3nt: TGTGCCAGCATCACCACGTCGGGGACAGGGGGCTACCATGAGCAGTTCTTC
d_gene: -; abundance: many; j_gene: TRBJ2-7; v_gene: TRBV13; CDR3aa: CASTYRKGPVGTSYEQYF; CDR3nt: TGTGCCAGCACCTATCGAAAGGGACCGGTCGGGACCTCCTACGAGCAGTACTTC
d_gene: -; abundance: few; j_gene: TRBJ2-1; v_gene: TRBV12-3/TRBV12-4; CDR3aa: CASSSRWQYNEQFF; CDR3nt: TGTGCCAGCAGCTCCCGATGGCAGTACAATGAGCAGTTCTTC
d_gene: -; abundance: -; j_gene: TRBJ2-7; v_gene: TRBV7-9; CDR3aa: CASSPPAEGLPYEQYF; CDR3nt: TGTGCCAGCAGCCCACCCGCAGAGGGCCTACCCTACGAGCAGTACTTC
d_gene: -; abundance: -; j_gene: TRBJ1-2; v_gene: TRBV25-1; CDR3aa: CASSDGFGYTF; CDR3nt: TGTGCCAGCAGTGATGGGTTTGGCTACACCTTC
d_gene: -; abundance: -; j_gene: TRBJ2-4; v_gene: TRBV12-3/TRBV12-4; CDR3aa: CASSSGRDSERGEQYF; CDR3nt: TGTGCCAGCAGTTCGGGCCGGGACTCGGAGCGAGGAGAGCAGTACTTC
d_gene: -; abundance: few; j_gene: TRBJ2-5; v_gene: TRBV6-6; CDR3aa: CASSSPGLGLQETQYF; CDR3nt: TGTGCCAGCAGTAGCCCCGGCCTAGGCCTACAAGAGACCCAGTACTTC
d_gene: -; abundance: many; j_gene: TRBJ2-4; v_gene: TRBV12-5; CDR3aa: CASALGTKNIQYF; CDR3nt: TGTGCTAGTGCCCTGGGAACCAAAAACATTCAGTACTTC
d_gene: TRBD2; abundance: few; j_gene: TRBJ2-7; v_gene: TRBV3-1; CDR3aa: CASSWGGTSGTYEQYF; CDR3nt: TGTGCCAGCAGCTGGGGCGGGACTAGCGGCACCTACGAGCAGTACTTC
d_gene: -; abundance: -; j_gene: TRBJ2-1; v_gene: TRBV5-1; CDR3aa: CASSLASQGSPLPNEQFF; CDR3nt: TGCGCCAGCAGCTTGGCCTCACAGGGTAGCCCGCTTCCCAATGAGCAGTTCTTC
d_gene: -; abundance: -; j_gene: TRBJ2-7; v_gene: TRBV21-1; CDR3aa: CASSKVRQGAYYEQYF; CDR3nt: TGTGCCAGCAGCAAAGTCAGACAGGGCGCTTACTACGAGCAGTACTTC
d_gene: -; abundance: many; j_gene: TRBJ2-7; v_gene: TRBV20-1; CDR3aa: CSAIIRVGGYEQYF; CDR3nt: TGCAGTGCTATTATCAGGGTTGGGGGGTACGAGCAGTACTTC
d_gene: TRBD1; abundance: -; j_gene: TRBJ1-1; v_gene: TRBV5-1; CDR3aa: CASSWDRGRTEAFF; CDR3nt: TGCGCCAGCAGCTGGGACAGGGGGCGAACTGAAGCTTTCTTT
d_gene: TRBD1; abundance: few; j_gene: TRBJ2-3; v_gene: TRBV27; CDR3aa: CASSFQGAIDTDTQYF; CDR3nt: TGTGCCAGCAGTTTCCAGGGGGCCATCGACACAGATACGCAGTATTTT
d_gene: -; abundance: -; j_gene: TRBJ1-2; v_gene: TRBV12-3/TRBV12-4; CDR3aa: CASSPSGYYGYTF; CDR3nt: TGTGCCAGCAGTCCCTCAGGGTACTATGGCTACACCTTC
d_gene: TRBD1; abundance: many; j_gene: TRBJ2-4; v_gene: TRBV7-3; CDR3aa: CASSPEGQGLKNIQYF; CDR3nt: TGTGCCAGCAGCCCAGAAGGACAGGGGCTTAAAAACATTCAGTACTTC
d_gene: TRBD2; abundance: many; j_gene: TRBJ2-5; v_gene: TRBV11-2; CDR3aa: CASSMGLAEETQYF; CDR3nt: TGTGCCAGCAGCATGGGACTAGCGGAAGAGACCCAGTACTTC
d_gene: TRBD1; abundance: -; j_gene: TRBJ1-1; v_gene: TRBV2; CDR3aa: CASSETGGGRAFF; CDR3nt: TGTGCCAGCAGTGAAACAGGGGGCGGGCGGGCTTTCTTT
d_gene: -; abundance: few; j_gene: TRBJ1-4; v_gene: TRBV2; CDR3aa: CASSPSDGKLFF; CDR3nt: TGTGCCAGCAGCCCCTCGGACGGGAAACTGTTTTTT
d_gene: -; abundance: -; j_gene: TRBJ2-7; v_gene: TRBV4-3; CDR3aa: CASSQGVELSSYEQYF; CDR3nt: TGCGCCAGCAGCCAAGGCGTCGAGTTGAGCTCCTACGAGCAGTACTTC
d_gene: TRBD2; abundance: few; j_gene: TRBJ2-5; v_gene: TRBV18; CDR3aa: CASSPPGLAGGGETQYF; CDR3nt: TGTGCCAGCTCACCTCCGGGACTAGCGGGAGGAGGAGAGACCCAGTACTTC
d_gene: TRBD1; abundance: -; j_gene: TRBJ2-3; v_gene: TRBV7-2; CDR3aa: CASSLRTGKDTQYF; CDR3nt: TGTGCCAGCAGCCTTCGGACAGGGAAGGATACGCAGTATTTT
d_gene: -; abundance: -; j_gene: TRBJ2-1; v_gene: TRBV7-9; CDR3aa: CASSPVGEGSYNEQFF; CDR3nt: TGTGCCAGCAGCCCAGTGGGGGAAGGCTCCTACAATGAGCAGTTCTTC